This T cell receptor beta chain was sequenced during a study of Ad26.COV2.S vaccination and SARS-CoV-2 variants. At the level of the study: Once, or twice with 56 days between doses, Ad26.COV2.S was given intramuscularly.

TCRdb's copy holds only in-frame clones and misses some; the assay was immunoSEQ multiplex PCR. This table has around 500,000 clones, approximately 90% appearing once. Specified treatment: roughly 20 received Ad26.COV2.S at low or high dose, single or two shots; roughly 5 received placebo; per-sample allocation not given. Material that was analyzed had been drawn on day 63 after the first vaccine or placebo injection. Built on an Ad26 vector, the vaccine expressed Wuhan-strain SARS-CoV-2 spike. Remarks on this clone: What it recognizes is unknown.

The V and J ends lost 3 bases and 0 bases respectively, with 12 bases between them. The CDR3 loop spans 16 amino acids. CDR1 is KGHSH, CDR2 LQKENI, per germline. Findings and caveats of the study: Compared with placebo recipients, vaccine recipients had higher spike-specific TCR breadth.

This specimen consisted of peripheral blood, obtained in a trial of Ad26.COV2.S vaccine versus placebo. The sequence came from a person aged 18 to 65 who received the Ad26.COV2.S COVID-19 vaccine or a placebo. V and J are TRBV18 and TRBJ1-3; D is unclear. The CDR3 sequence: CASSPAPPSSGNTIYF. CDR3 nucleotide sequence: TGTGCCAGCTCACCGGCCCCACCCAGCTCTGGAAACACCATATATTTT.